This entry lists 7 T cell receptor beta chains sequenced from one sample in a study of blood T cell repertoires in COVID-19. Profiled with immunoSEQ multiplex PCR; TCRdb holds only in-frame clones, not every one. The sample comprises around 290,000 clones, approximately 88% of which are singletons, and 1.7% rests with the top ten. Sequencing was done on a sample of PBMCs or T cells enriched from blood (not recorded which). Receptors originate from a middle-aged woman who had recovered from COVID-19.

The J gene is TRBJ2-5, the V gene TRBV6-5; TRBD1 agrees at 8 bases. The length of the CDR3 is 14 residues. Germline V gene data show CDR1 as MNHEY and CDR2 as SVGAGI. Unmatched junction bases numbered 6, after V lost 6 bases and J lost 3 bases. The CDR3 DNA sequence: TGTGCCAGCAGAGCCGGGACAGGCGAAGAGACCCAGTACTTC. Translated, it gives CASRAGTGEETQYF.

This chain connects TRBV4-1 to TRBJ2-2, with D tentatively TRBD2 (5 bases). Germline-derived CDR1 and CDR2 are MGHRA and YSYEKL. This CDR3 is built from 15 residues. V dropped 1 base and J dropped 3 bases, with 9 bases sitting between them. CDR3 in amino acids: CASSQGLGDTGELFF. Written as DNA, the CDR3 is TGCGCCAGCAGCCAAGGCCTCGGGGACACCGGGGAGCTGTTTTTT.

The chain is built from TRBV5-1 and TRBJ2-5; 14 bases match TRBD2. V shed 4 bases and J 5 bases; nucleotides not matched to a gene: 7. CDR1 and CDR2 (germline): SGHRS, YFSETQ. The CDR3 loop spans 16 amino acids. CDR3 loop: CASSTRTSGGTETQYF. In DNA, the CDR3 is TGCGCCAGCAGCACCCGGACTAGCGGGGGGACTGAGACCCAGTACTTC.

This chain links TRBV6-5 with TRBJ1-3; 7 nucleotides line up with TRBD1. Germline CDR1 MNHEY, CDR2 SVGAGI. With 7 bases clipped from V and 2 bases from J, the junction kept 5 bases outside the gene matches. The CDR3 sequence is 14 residues long. The chain's CDR3 is CASKPGTAGNTIYF. In DNA, the CDR3 is TGTGCCAGCAAACCCGGGACAGCTGGAAACACCATATATTTT.

V and J are TRBV18 and TRBJ1-1, with TRBD1 matching over 9 bases. J gave up 3 bases and V 3 bases, and 2 bases lay outside the gene matches. The CDR3 runs to 14 residues. The germline gives CDR1 KGHSH, CDR2 LQKENI. CDR3 region: CASSPDRGYTEAFF. As DNA, the CDR3 is TGTGCCAGCTCACCTGACAGGGGGTACACTGAAGCTTTCTTT.

This clone was seen a few times. The chain is built from TRBV19 and TRBJ2-1; TRBD2 aligns across 7 bases. The germline CDR1 and CDR2 sequences are LNHDA and SQIVND (reference sequence). Trimming cost V 2 bases and J 6 bases; bases outside gene matches: 13. CDR3 length equals 17 residues. CDR3 coding DNA: TGTGCCAGTAGTATATCCCGGCGGGGGATTTCTCCCAATGAGCAGTTCTTC. As protein: CASSISRRGISPNEQFF.

The chain joins TRBV19 to TRBJ2-1; TRBD2 matches 9 bases. CDR3 size: 16 residues. CDR1 LNHDA and CDR2 SQIVND come from the germline V gene (reference sequence). V was clipped by 3 bases and J by 3 bases; unmatched bases: 6. CDR3 in amino acids: CASSISPSGDYNEQFF. CDR3 DNA sequence: TGTGCCAGTAGTATCTCTCCTAGCGGGGACTACAATGAGCAGTTCTTC.